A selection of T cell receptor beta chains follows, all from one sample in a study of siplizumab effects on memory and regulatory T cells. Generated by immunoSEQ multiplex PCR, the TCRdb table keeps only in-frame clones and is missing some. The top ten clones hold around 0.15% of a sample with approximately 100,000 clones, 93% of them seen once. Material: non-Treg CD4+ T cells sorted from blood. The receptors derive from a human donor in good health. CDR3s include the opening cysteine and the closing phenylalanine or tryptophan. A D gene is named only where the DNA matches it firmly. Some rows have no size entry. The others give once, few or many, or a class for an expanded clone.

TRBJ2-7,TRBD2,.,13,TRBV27,TGTGCCAGCAAACTAGCGGGGGGGTACGAGCAGTACTTC,CASKLAGGYEQYF
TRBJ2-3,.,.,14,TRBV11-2,TGTGCCAGCAGCTTAGGTTTAGGCACAGATACGCAGTATTTT,CASSLGLGTDTQYF
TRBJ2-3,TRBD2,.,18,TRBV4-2,TGTGCCAGCAGCCAGGGGCTTAATAGCGGGGGGGCCGGAGATACGCAGTATTTT,CASSQGLNSGGAGDTQYF
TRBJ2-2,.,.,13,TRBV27,TGTGCCAGCAGTTGGGGGGCCACCGGGGAGCTGTTTTTT,CASSWGATGELFF
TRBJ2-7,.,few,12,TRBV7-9,TGTGCCAGCAGCTTAGCAAACTACGAGCAGTACTTC,CASSLANYEQYF
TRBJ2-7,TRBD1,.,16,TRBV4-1,TGCGCCAGCAGCCCGCCCAGGGTTCAGGGGGCAGGCGAGCAGTACTTC,CASSPPRVQGAGEQYF
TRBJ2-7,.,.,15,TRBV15,TGTGCCACCAGCAGAGATGCCCAGTCCTTCTACGAGCAGTACTTC,CATSRDAQSFYEQYF
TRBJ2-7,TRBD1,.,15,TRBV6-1,TGTGCCAGCAGTGGAGGACAGGGGGGTAGCTACGAGCAGTACTTC,CASSGGQGGSYEQYF
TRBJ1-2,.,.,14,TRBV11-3,TGTGCCCCCGGTACTCCGAGGGTCGGCTATGGCTACACCTTC,CAPGTPRVGYGYTF
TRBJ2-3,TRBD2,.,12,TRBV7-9,TGTGGAGCTAGCGGTCCCACAGATACGCAGTATTTT,CGASGPTDTQYF
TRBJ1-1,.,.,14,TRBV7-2,TGTGCCAGCAGCTTAGTGGGGGGAGGTACTGAAGCTTTCTTT,CASSLVGGGTEAFF
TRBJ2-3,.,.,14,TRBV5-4,TGTGCCAGCAGTACAGGACCTTACACAGATACGCAGTATTTT,CASSTGPYTDTQYF
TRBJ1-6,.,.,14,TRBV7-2,TGTGCCAGCAGCTTGGCCCTTCGGAATTCACCCCTCCACTTT,CASSLALRNSPLHF
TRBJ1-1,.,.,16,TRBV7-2,TGTGCCAGCAGCCCGTTCAGGGGCCCTAGTGACACTGAAGCTTTCTTT,CASSPFRGPSDTEAFF
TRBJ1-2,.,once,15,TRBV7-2,TGTGCCAGCAGCTTAGCTCCGGCAGGAAACTATGGCTACACCTTC,CASSLAPAGNYGYTF
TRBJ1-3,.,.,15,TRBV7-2,TGTGCCAGCAGCTTAGAAGCAGTCTCTGGAAACACCATATATTTT,CASSLEAVSGNTIYF
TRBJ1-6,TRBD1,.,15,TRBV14,TGTGCCAGCAGTCTACTAACAGGGGAAAATTCACCCCTCCACTTT,CASSLLTGENSPLHF
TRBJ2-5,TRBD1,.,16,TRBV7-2,TGTGCCAGCAGTTCCGGGACAGGGGGCGGCTGGGAGACCCAGTACTTC,CASSSGTGGGWETQYF
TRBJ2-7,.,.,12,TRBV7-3,TGTGCCAGCAGCCTCGAAAGGGGAGAGCAGTACTTC,CASSLERGEQYF
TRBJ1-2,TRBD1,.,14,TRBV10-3,TGTGCCATCAGTACAACGGACAGGGGACATGGCTACACCTTC,CAISTTDRGHGYTF
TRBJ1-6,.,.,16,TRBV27,TGTGCCAGCAGTTACGAACCGACAGGCAGAAATTCACCCCTCCACTTT,CASSYEPTGRNSPLHF
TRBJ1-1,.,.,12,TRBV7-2,TGTGCCAGCAGCGCCATGAACACTGAAGCTTTCTTT,CASSAMNTEAFF
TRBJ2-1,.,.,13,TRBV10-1,TGCGCCAGCAGTGGTGATAGCCTCGATGAGCAGTTCTTC,CASSGDSLDEQFF
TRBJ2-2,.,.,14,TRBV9,TGTGCCAGCAGCGAGGCCCTCTGGGGCGGGGAGCTGTTTTTT,CASSEALWGGELFF
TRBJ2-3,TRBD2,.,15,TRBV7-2,TGTGCCAGCAGCCCGGGGGGGACCCTTGGAGATACGCAGTATTTT,CASSPGGTLGDTQYF
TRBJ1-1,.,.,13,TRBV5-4,TGTGCCAGCAGCTTGGGCGAGAACACTGAAGCTTTCTTT,CASSLGENTEAFF